The sequence of this TCR beta chain was determined in a study of CD8+ T cells in alopecia areata. Notes on the study in general: Between patients, shared TCR sequences were less clear than in mice. This was possibly due in part to HLA diversity in the patient population. Resident alphabeta T cells of normal skin are also sequenced in scalp samples. Elevated clonality characterized lesional scalp relative to normal scalp, particularly in alopecia totalis/universalis.

This clone came up once. Its antigen is currently unknown. CDR3 length: 16 residues. Germline assignment: CDR1 SGDLS and CDR2 YYNGEE. Trimming took off 0 bases at V and 8 bases at J, with 18 bases between the two ends. cDNA serving as the sequencing template came from extracted, reverse transcribed RNA. Clones were sequenced by immunoSEQ multiplex PCR, and TCRdb holds only the in-frame ones, with some missing. This sample yields some 200,000 clones, of which more than 50% are seen a single time; approximately 4.9% belongs to the top ten. Researchers picked out CD4+ and CD8+ T cells from PBMCs by sorting.

The clonotype comes from a human donor in good health. The sample consisted of CD8+ T cells sorted from blood. The chain combines TRBV9 with TRBJ2-1, with D unclear. CDR3 nucleotide sequence: TGTGCCAGCAGCGTAGGAGGAAGTCGCCCAGGCCATGAGCAGTTCTTC. The encoded protein is CASSVGGSRPGHEQFF.